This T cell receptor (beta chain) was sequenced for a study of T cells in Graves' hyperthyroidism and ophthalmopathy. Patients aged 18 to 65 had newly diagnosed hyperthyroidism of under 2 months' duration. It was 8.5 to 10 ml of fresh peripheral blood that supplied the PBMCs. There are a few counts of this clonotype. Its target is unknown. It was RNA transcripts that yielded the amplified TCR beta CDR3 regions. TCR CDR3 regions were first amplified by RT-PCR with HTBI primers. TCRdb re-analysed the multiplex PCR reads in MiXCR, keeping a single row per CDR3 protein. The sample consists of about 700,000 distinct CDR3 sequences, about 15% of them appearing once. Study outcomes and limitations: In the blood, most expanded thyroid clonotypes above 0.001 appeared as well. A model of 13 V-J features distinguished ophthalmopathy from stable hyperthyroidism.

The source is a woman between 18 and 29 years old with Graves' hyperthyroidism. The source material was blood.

Written as DNA, the CDR3 is TGTGCCAGCAGTGAAGCAAACAGGGGTAACTATGGCTACACCTTC. Protein sequence: CASSEANRGNYGYTF. The chain carries TRBV6-1 and TRBJ1-2; TRBD1 agrees at 7 bases. Germline loops: CDR1 MNHNS, CDR2 SASEGT. This CDR3 has 15 residues. V lost 0 bases and J lost 1; bases outside the gene matches: 2.